Shown below are 12 T cell receptor beta chains from a single sample sequenced in a study of OX40 agonist ivuxolimab in advanced cancers. Sequencing used immunoSEQ multiplex PCR; TCRdb keeps in-frame clones, though not all of them. The sample contains some 80,000 clones, around nine tenths of which appear only once. Sequenced material: CD4+ or CD8+ T cells sorted from blood, taken in a trial of the OX40 agonist ivuxolimab. All receptors derive from an adult with an advanced solid tumor such as melanoma, head and neck, liver or kidney cancer.

The chain links TRBV6-1 to TRBJ2-1; tentatively, D is TRBD1 or TRBD2 (5 bases each). With 4 bases removed from V and 2 bases from J, the gap between germline ends came to 6 bases. The CDR3 length is 13 residues. The germline CDR1 and CDR2 sequences are MNHNS and SASEGT. The CDR3: CASSGGPYNEQFF. For the CDR3, the DNA is TGTGCCAGCAGTGGGGGACCCTACAATGAGCAGTTCTTC.

The gene calls are TRBV27 and TRBJ2-1; 8 nucleotides align to TRBD2. V lost 5 bases and J lost 7; bases outside the gene matches: 4. The CDR3 contains 13 residues. CDR1 and CDR2 (germline): MNHEY, SMNVEV (reference sequence). CDR3 DNA: TGTGCCAGCAGTCTCCCGGGGGGGAATGAGCAGTTCTTC. This sequence encodes CASSLPGGNEQFF.

This clone was seen just once. The V gene is TRBV18, the J gene TRBJ2-5; possibly TRBD2 for D (6 bases). Germline V lookup: CDR1 KGHSH, CDR2 LQKENI. V was cut by 3 bases and J by 5 bases, with 13 bases left in between. CDR3 length: 14 residues. The CDR3 protein is CASSPSRGLETQYF. The CDR3 nucleotides are TGTGCCAGCTCACCGAGCCGGGGGTTGGAGACCCAGTACTTC.

This chain joins TRBV2 and TRBJ2-5; TRBD1 might be the D (6 bases). This CDR3 has 11 amino acids. Trimming removed 9 bases from V and 5 bases from J, with 10 bases in between. Germline loops: CDR1 SNHLY, CDR2 FYNNEI. CDR3 coding DNA: TGTGCCAGTGGGGGCGGGGAGACCCAGTACTTC. Protein product: CASGGGETQYF.

The chain employs TRBV5-1 and TRBJ2-6; 8 bases are a match to TRBD1. Germline values: CDR1 SGHRS, CDR2 YFSETQ. The CDR3 has 16 amino acids. V dropped 4 bases and J dropped 4; count of bases not matched to a gene: 7. This CDR3 reads CASSGQGLTGANVLTF. Written as DNA, the CDR3 is TGCGCCAGCAGCGGACAGGGCCTTACCGGGGCCAACGTCCTGACTTTC.

The rearrangement uses TRBV27 and TRBJ2-7; maybe TRBD2 (5 bases). This CDR3 comprises 13 residues. V was shortened by 10 bases and J by 0 bases, with 13 bases between the two germline ends. Germline lookup yields CDR1 MNHEY and CDR2 SMNVEV (reference sequence). The CDR3 region is CATSRGFSYEQYF. In DNA form, the CDR3 reads TGTGCCACCTCACGGGGTTTCTCCTACGAGCAGTACTTC.

The chain carries TRBV7-3 and TRBJ2-1, with 8 positions matching TRBD1. Unmatched junction bases numbered 9, after V lost 5 bases and J lost 3 bases. The CDR3 loop spans 16 amino acids. Germline V gives CDR1 SGHTA, CDR2 FQGTGA. The CDR3 here is CASSGRGQGLYNEQFF. CDR3 bases: TGTGCCAGCAGCGGCCGCGGACAGGGCCTCTACAATGAGCAGTTCTTC.

This clone was seen only a few times. J is TRBJ1-2 and V is TRBV20-1, with D uncertain. The CDR3 sequence is 11 residues long. CDR1 DFQATT and CDR2 SNEGSKA come from the germline V gene (reference sequence). Trimming cost V 4 bases and J 0 bases, with 3 bases left between them. CDR3 protein: CSATPNYGYTF. For the CDR3, the DNA is TGCAGTGCTACCCCTAACTATGGCTACACCTTC.

The CDR3 DNA reads as TGTGCCAGCAGCCCTCGACAGGGAACCTACGAGCAGTACTTC. It codes for CASSPRQGTYEQYF. V gene TRBV9 combines with J gene TRBJ2-7, with 7 bases matching TRBD1. In germline, CDR1 is SGDLS, CDR2 YYNGEE. The CDR3 runs 14 residues. The J segment lost 2 bases and the V segment lost 4 bases, leaving 6 bases of the junction unmatched.

A single count supports this clone. CDR3 bases: TGTGCCTGGAGCCTATCTGGGGATACGCAGTATTTT. As protein: CAWSLSGDTQYF. J is TRBJ2-3 and V is TRBV30; D unclear. Trimming pared 3 bases from V and 6 bases from J, leaving 10 bases between. Germline loops: CDR1 GTSNPN, CDR2 SVGIG (reference sequence). The CDR3 is made up of 12 amino acids.

This sequence joins TRBV6-1 and TRBJ2-5, with 7 bases fitting TRBD1. The CDR3 extends over 14 amino acids. The germline V gene has CDR1 MNHNS and CDR2 SASEGT. The J segment lost 3 bases and the V segment lost 3 bases, leaving 4 bases of the junction unmatched. The CDR3 is CASSDHDREETQYF. In DNA form, the CDR3 reads TGTGCCAGCAGTGACCACGACAGGGAAGAGACCCAGTACTTC.

This clone appeared a few times. The chain carries TRBV5-1 and TRBJ1-1; 10 nucleotides match TRBD1. This CDR3 is 14 amino acids long. Trimming at V came to 7 bases and at J to 5 bases, leaving 8 bases not matched to a gene. Germline CDR1 reads SGHRS; CDR2 reads YFSETQ. The CDR3 DNA is TGCGCCAGCGCCTCGACAGGGGGCAAGACTGAAGCTTTCTTT. It yields the protein CASASTGGKTEAFF.